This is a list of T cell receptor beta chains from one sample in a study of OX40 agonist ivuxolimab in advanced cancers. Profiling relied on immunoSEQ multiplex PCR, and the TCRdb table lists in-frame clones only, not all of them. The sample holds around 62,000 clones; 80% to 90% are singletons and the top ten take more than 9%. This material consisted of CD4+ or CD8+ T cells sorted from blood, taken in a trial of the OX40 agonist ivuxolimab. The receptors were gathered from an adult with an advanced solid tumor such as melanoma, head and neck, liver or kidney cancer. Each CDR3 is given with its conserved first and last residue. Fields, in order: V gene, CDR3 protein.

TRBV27 CASSSGQPKANYGYTF
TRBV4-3 CASSQERLAAYNEQFF
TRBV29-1 CSVGPPGAYEQYF
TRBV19 CASRGQMNTEAFF
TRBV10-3 CAISPLTSGSTETQYF
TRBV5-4 CASSYRLAGVDEQFF
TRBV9 CASGLSGSSYNEQFF
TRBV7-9 CASSLGTEAFF
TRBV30 CAWSVQGTTSSYNSPLHF
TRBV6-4 CASSTGTSGSDEQFF
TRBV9 CASSVASGDNEQFF
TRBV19 CASSIDPSRTFYNEQFF
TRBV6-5 CASSSTRTGVYYGYTF
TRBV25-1 CASSEKTRGNTEAFF
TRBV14 CASSQDARLDSSYNSPLHF
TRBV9 CASSPQPEGPYNEQFF
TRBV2 CASSAHTGMETEAFF
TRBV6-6 CASSLNDRAPYNEQFF
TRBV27 CASSQSSGSRPNEQFF
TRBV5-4 CASSYGGSPLHF
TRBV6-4 CASSSSGANVLTF
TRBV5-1 CASSPGQGHEQYF
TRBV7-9 CASSFGNTNTGELFF
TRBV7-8 CASSLGTGNRDTQYF
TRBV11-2 CAMTGVHGELFF
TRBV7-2 CASSLAGVNTEAFF
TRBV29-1 CSVTGGEAFF
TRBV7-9 CASSLVLEAFF
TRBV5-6 CASSPDRSSYEQYF
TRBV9 CASSPRDSGYYNEQFF
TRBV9 CASNDGANVLTF
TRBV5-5 CASSLEPIGQASSTF
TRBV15 CATSRDSGLNTEAFF
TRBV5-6 CASSTGLARVNEQFF
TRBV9 CASSADSGRGPSTNTGELFF
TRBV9 CASSVARAGHNYGYTF
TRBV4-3 CASSQGVYHRGPGGYTF
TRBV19 CASSIVGVLGNNEQFF
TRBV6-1 CASSEAQGADTQYF
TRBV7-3 CASRSQGLPQETQYF
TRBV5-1 CASSLVSSLYNEQFF
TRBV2 CASRLTPGAFF
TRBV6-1 CASSHRDRYTF
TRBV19 CASSRGRYYSNQPQHF
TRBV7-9 CASSLKLGGEQFF
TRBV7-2 CASSKTAAPGNTIYF
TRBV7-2 CASSLGSFNEQFF
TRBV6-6 CASSYSGGNVQDEQYF
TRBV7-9 CASSPASRSYNEQFF
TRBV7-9 CASSSNNEQFF
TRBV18 CASSPDDSNQPQHF